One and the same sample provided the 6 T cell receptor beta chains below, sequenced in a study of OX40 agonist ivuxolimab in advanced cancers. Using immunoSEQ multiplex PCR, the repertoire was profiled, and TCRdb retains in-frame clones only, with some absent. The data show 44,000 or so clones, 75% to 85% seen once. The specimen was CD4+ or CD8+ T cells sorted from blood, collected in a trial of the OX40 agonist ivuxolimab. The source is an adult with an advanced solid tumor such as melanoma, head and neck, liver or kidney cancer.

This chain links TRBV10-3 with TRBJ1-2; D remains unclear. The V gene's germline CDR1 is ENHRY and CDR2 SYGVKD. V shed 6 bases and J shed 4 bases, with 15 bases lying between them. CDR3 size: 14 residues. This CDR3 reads CAISPGEGPYGYTF. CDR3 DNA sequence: TGTGCCATCAGCCCTGGGGAGGGTCCCTATGGCTACACCTTC.

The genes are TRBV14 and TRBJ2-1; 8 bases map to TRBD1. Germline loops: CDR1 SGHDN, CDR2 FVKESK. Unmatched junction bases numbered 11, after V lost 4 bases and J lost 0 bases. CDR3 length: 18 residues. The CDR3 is CASSRDRTGKHSYNEQFF. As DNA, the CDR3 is TGTGCCAGCAGCCGCGACCGGACAGGGAAGCACTCCTACAATGAGCAGTTCTTC.

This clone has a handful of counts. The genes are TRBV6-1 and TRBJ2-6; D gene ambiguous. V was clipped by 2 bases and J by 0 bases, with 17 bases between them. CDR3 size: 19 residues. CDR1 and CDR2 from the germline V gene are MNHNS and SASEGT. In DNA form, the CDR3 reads TGTGCCAGCAGTGAACTGTATTCTAGGGCGTACTCTGGGGCCAACGTCCTGACTTTC. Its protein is CASSELYSRAYSGANVLTF.

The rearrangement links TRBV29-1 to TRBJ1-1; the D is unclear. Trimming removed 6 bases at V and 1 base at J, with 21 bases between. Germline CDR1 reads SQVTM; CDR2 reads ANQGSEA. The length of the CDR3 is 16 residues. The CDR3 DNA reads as TGCAGCGTGCGGCCGAGGGCCCGAACCCAGAACACTGAAGCTTTCTTT. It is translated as CSVRPRARTQNTEAFF.

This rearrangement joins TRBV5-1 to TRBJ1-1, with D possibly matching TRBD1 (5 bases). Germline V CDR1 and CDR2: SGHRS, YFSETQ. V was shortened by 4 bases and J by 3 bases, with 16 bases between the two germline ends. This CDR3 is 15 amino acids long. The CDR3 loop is CASSPFTGGYTEAFF. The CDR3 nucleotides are TGCGCCAGCAGCCCATTCACCGGGGGGTACACTGAAGCTTTCTTT. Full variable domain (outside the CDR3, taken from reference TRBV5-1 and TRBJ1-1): KAGVTQTPRYLIKTRGQQVTLSCSPISGHRSVSWYQQTPGQGLQFLFEYFSETQRNKGNFPGRFSGRQFSNSRSEMNVSTLELGDSALYLCASSPFTGGYTEAFFGQGTRLTVV.

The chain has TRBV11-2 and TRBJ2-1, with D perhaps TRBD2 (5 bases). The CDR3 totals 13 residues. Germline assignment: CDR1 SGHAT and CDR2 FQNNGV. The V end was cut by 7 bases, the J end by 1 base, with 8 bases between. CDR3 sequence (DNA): TGTGCCAGCAAGCTAGCTTCCTACAATGAGCAGTTCTTC. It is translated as CASKLASYNEQFF.